These 21 T cell receptor beta chains originate from one sample sequenced in a study of T cell changes during pregnancy in multiple sclerosis. The data were produced by immunoSEQ multiplex PCR, yet TCRdb's version contains in-frame clones alone and is incomplete. Of roughly 40,000 clones in the sample, roughly nine tenths are singletons; the top ten hold 0.51%. The sample consisted of CD4+ T cells from peripheral blood mononuclear cells, taken in the first trimester of pregnancy. Receptors originate from a female donor with multiple sclerosis, enrolled in a pregnancy study.

This chain joins TRBV5-1 and TRBJ2-5; 8 bases line up with TRBD1. The trim removed 2 bases at V and 5 bases at J, leaving 8 bases unmatched. This CDR3 is 15 amino acids long. In germline, CDR1 is SGHRS, CDR2 YFSETQ. The CDR3 protein is CASSFWQGAGETQYF. CDR3 DNA: TGCGCCAGCAGCTTTTGGCAGGGGGCGGGGGAGACCCAGTACTTC.

The rearrangement uses TRBV5-1 and TRBJ2-2; no definite D call. The CDR3 totals 13 residues. Trimming cost V 5 bases and J 4 bases, with 9 bases left between them. Germline V gene lookup returns CDR1 SGHRS and CDR2 YFSETQ. Here the CDR3 DNA reads TGCGCCAGCAGTTTCGACTCCACCGGGGAGCTGTTTTTT. The encoded protein is CASSFDSTGELFF. Supplemented by reference TRBV5-1 and TRBJ2-2, the full variable domain reads KAGVTQTPRYLIKTRGQQVTLSCSPISGHRSVSWYQQTPGQGLQFLFEYFSETQRNKGNFPGRFSGRQFSNSRSEMNVSTLELGDSALYLCASSFDSTGELFFGEGSRLTVL.

The gene calls are TRBV19 and TRBJ2-7; TRBD2 is a possible D gene (6 bases). The germline gives CDR1 LNHDA, CDR2 SQIVND (reference sequence). This CDR3 is 13 amino acids long. The V and J ends lost 3 bases and 3 bases respectively, with 9 bases between them. CDR3 sequence: CASSIGGNYEQYF. CDR3 bases: TGTGCCAGTAGTATCGGGGGAAACTACGAGCAGTACTTC. The full variable domain, rest sourced from reference TRBV19 and TRBJ2-7, is DGGITQSPKYLFRKEGQNVTLSCEQNLNHDAMYWYRQDPGQGLRLIYYSQIVNDFQKGDIAEGYSVSREKKESFPLTVTSAQKNPTAFYLCASSIGGNYEQYFGPGTRLTVT.

The CDR3 DNA sequence: TGTGCCAGCAGGGGGGGGTTTACCTCCACTTATGGCTACACCTTC. Translating it yields CASRGGFTSTYGYTF. The chain is built from TRBV6-5 and TRBJ1-2; TRBD1 might be the D (5 bases). Germline values: CDR1 MNHEY, CDR2 SVGAGI. There are 15 residues in the CDR3. V dropped 6 bases and J dropped 5 bases, with 19 bases sitting between them.

The gene calls are TRBV2 and TRBJ1-5; 7 bases align to TRBD1. In germline, CDR1 is SNHLY, CDR2 FYNNEI. V dropped 5 bases and J dropped 2; count of bases not matched to a gene: 3. The CDR3 extends over 14 amino acids. CDR3 DNA: TGTGCCAGCAGTCGGACAGGACGCAATCAGCCCCAGCATTTT. Its translation: CASSRTGRNQPQHF.

The CDR3 here is CASQGAEAFF. CDR3 nucleotide sequence: TGTGCCTCCCAAGGAGCTGAAGCTTTCTTT. This chain links TRBV30 with TRBJ1-1; D not certain. V dropped 7 bases and J dropped 6 bases, with 9 bases sitting between them. The germline V gene encodes CDR1 GTSNPN and CDR2 SVGIG (reference sequence). This CDR3 comprises 10 residues.

The CDR3 sequence: CASSYSGGTGDSPLHF. As DNA, the CDR3 is TGTGCCAGCAGTTACTCCGGGGGGACAGGGGATTCACCCCTCCACTTT. This sequence joins TRBV6-5 and TRBJ1-6, with 10 positions matching TRBD1. CDR1 MNHEY and CDR2 SVGAGI come from the germline V gene. This CDR3 has 16 residues. The J segment lost 8 bases and the V segment lost 0 bases, leaving 4 bases of the junction unmatched.

The V and J genes are TRBV13 and TRBJ2-3; TRBD2 agrees at 7 bases. This CDR3 is 18 amino acids long. CDR1 and CDR2 from the germline V gene are PRHDT and FYEKMQ (reference sequence). The ends lost 5 bases at V and 1 base at J; junction bases unmatched: 15. The CDR3 DNA reads TGTGCCAGCAGCCTACCGGGAGGACTACAAAGGGGCACAGATACGCAGTATTTT. Encoded protein: CASSLPGGLQRGTDTQYF. Combining the CDR3 with reference TRBV13 and TRBJ2-3 gives the whole variable domain AAGVIQSPRHLIKEKRETATLKCYPIPRHDTVYWYQQGPGQDPQFLISFYEKMQSDKGSIPDRFSAQQFSDYHSELNMSSLELGDSALYFCASSLPGGLQRGTDTQYFGPGTRLTVL.

The CDR3 loop reads CASSLSRDRIQYF. CDR3 nucleotide sequence: TGTGCCAGCAGCTTGAGTCGGGATCGCATTCAGTACTTC. This chain uses TRBV7-2 with TRBJ2-4; possibly TRBD2 for D (5 bases). CDR1 and CDR2 (germline): SGHTA, FQGNSA. The CDR3 length is 13 residues. V lost 3 bases to trimming and J lost 9 bases, with 12 bases between them.

The chain carries TRBV5-4 and TRBJ2-3, with 9 bases identical to TRBD2. CDR1 is SGHNT and CDR2 is YYREEE in the germline V gene (reference sequence). The CDR3 spans 15 residues. V was pared by 2 bases and J by 3 bases, with 4 bases of the junction left unmatched. CDR3 protein: CASSFPAGGTDTQYF. The CDR3 DNA follows: TGTGCCAGCAGCTTCCCAGCGGGGGGTACAGATACGCAGTATTTT.

This chain links TRBV29-1 with TRBJ1-1; D may be TRBD1 (5 bases). The V gene's germline CDR1 is SQVTM and CDR2 ANQGSEA. The V end lost 5 bases, the J end lost 4 bases, and 17 bases lay between the germline ends. CDR3 length: 14 residues. The CDR3 loop reads CSVHSTSGFTEAFF. The CDR3 DNA reads as TGCAGCGTTCACTCCACTTCAGGGTTCACTGAAGCTTTCTTT.

The chain joins TRBV6-5 to TRBJ2-7, with no clear D. Per germline, CDR1 MNHEY and CDR2 SVGAGI. The CDR3 totals 14 residues. The ends were cut back, 0 bases at V and 2 bases at J, with 8 bases in the middle. The CDR3 region has the DNA TGTGCCAGCAGTTACTCCGAACAGACCTACGAGCAGTACTTC. Amino acids: CASSYSEQTYEQYF.

The chain couples TRBV7-8 to TRBJ1-5; unclear D gene. The CDR3 is made up of 16 amino acids. V lost 1 base and J lost 1, with 11 bases in between. The germline CDR1 and CDR2 sequences are SGHVS and FQNEAQ. For the CDR3, the DNA is TGTGCCAGCAGCTTAGTCGGTCCCGGGAGCAATCAGCCCCAGCATTTT. This gives the protein CASSLVGPGSNQPQHF.

The chain joins TRBV9 to TRBJ1-2, with D unclear. The ends were cut back, 0 bases at V and 8 bases at J, with 11 bases in the middle. CDR1 is SGDLS, CDR2 YYNGEE, per germline. The CDR3 runs to 13 residues. The CDR3 sequence: CASSVDLGNGYTF. DNA of the CDR3: TGTGCCAGCAGCGTAGATCTCGGGAACGGCTACACCTTC.

CDR3 DNA sequence: TGTGCCAGTAGTACGTTCCCGGGACAGGGGAACAATCAGCCCCAGCATTTT. It codes for CASSTFPGQGNNQPQHF. The chain carries TRBV19 and TRBJ1-5; 10 bases agree with TRBD1. The length of the CDR3 is 17 residues. V was pared by 4 bases and J by 3 bases, with 9 bases of the junction left unmatched. Germline V CDR1 and CDR2: LNHDA, SQIVND (reference sequence).

This rearrangement joins TRBV7-3 to TRBJ1-2; D not resolved. The length of the CDR3 is 13 residues. Germline CDR1 SGHTA, CDR2 FQGTGA. The V end lost 1 base, the J end lost 0 bases, and 3 bases lay between the germline ends. The CDR3 sequence is CASSLRANYGYTF. CDR3 coding DNA: TGTGCCAGCAGCTTAAGAGCTAACTATGGCTACACCTTC.

The J gene is TRBJ2-5, the V gene TRBV7-9, with 14 bases identical to TRBD2. The CDR3 spans 16 residues. With 0 bases clipped from V and 6 bases from J, the junction kept 3 bases outside the gene matches. Germline CDR1 and CDR2: SEHNR and FQNEAQ (reference sequence). The CDR3 spells CASSLAGTSGSKTQYF. In nucleotides, the CDR3 is TGTGCCAGCAGCTTAGCCGGGACTAGCGGGAGTAAGACCCAGTACTTC.

This rearrangement joins TRBV6-1 to TRBJ2-1; 14 bases agree with TRBD2. The junction had 5 bases not matched to a gene; V was cut back by 6 bases and J by 10 bases. The CDR3 extends over 14 amino acids. CDR1 is MNHNS and CDR2 is SASEGT in the germline V gene. In DNA form, the CDR3 reads TGTGCCAGCAGGGCAAGGACTAGCGGGGGGGAGCAGTTCTTC. It specifies CASRARTSGGEQFF.

J is TRBJ1-2 and V is TRBV11-2; TRBD1 might be the D (6 bases). Per the germline V gene, CDR1 is SGHAT and CDR2 is FQNNGV. CDR3 length: 13 residues. The V and J ends lost 4 bases and 2 bases respectively, with 8 bases between them. The CDR3: CASSSGQNYGYTF. The CDR3 DNA sequence: TGTGCCAGCAGCTCCGGACAGAACTATGGCTACACCTTC.

The chain joins TRBV7-2 to TRBJ1-4, with D perhaps matching TRBD1 (6 bases). CDR3 length: 14 residues. The V gene's germline CDR1 is SGHTA and CDR2 FQGNSA. V lost 4 bases and J lost 5, with 11 bases in between. The CDR3 nucleotides are TGTGCCAGCAGCTCTAGGGGGTCGAATGAAAAACTGTTTTTT. This encodes CASSSRGSNEKLFF.

The chain is built from TRBV6-1 and TRBJ1-1; 8 nucleotides agree with TRBD1. Germline CDR1 reads MNHNS; CDR2 reads SASEGT. The CDR3 totals 14 residues. The trim removed 10 bases at V and 5 bases at J, leaving 12 bases unmatched. CDR3 coding DNA: TGTGCCACGATGCTGGAGAGGACAGGGACTGAAGCTTTCTTT. It yields the protein CATMLERTGTEAFF.